The 9 T cell receptor beta chains below were found in one sample sequenced in a study of T-cell memory formation after mild COVID-19. TCRdb independently ran MiXCR on the 5' RACE reads; one entry per CDR3 protein. The sample lists about 130,000 distinct CDR3 sequences; 5% to 6.5% were seen once. The sample consisted of PBMCs or a T cell subset sorted from them (not recorded which). The receptors were gathered from an adult woman who had mild COVID-19 (a few samples of this study predate the infection). Cell type and time point are not known.

V and J are TRBV7-9 and TRBJ2-3, with D possibly matching TRBD2 (5 bases). This CDR3 spans 16 amino acids. V was pared by 2 bases and J by 1 base, with 13 bases between. Looked up from germline, CDR1 is SEHNR and CDR2 is FQNEAQ (reference sequence). CDR3 nucleotide sequence: TGTGCCAGCAGCTTACGCGCTAGCCAGGGCACAGATACGCAGTATTTT. Protein sequence: CASSLRASQGTDTQYF.

The table lists this clonotype with many counts. The chain joins TRBV4-1 to TRBJ1-1; tentatively, D is TRBD1 (5 bases). Per the germline V gene, CDR1 is MGHRA and CDR2 is YSYEKL. V was cut by 3 bases and J by 8 bases, with 22 bases left in between. The CDR3 totals 16 residues. The CDR3, as DNA: TGCGCCAGCAGCCATCCGCGGAGGGGTATCGGAGGGGAAGCTTTCTTT. Translated, it gives CASSHPRRGIGGEAFF.

This clonotype was seen at least ten times. The chain carries TRBV6-1 and TRBJ1-5, with D uncertain. The ends were cut back, 4 bases at V and 5 bases at J, with 15 bases in the middle. Germline CDR1 MNHNS, CDR2 SASEGT. The CDR3 spans 15 residues. The CDR3: CASSARRGLDQPQHF. The CDR3, as DNA: TGTGCCAGCAGTGCCCGTCGGGGTCTAGATCAGCCCCAGCATTTT.

This clonotype was picked up many times. The genes are TRBV12-3 or TRBV12-4 and TRBJ2-1, with unresolved D. Between the trimmed V and J ends, which lost 8 bases and 7 bases, there was a span of 15 bases. The length of the CDR3 is 13 residues. CDR3 in amino acids: CASCRLGSNEQFF. Here the CDR3 DNA reads TGTGCCAGCTGTAGGCTAGGTTCGAATGAGCAGTTCTTC.

V gene TRBV7-9 combines with J gene TRBJ2-1, with D unresolved. Trimming pared 0 bases from V and 6 bases from J, leaving 9 bases between. The CDR3 runs 14 residues. The V gene's germline CDR1 is SEHNR and CDR2 FQNEAQ (reference sequence). The CDR3 nucleotides read TGTGCCAGCAGCTTAGCCCCCAGCCCCAATGAGCAGTTCTTC. As protein: CASSLAPSPNEQFF.

This clonotype was detected a few times. The rearrangement uses TRBV7-6 and TRBJ2-5, with a weak D call TRBD1 (5 bases). Per the germline V gene, CDR1 is SGHVS and CDR2 is FNYEAQ. The CDR3 loop spans 14 amino acids. Trimming removed 3 bases from V and 5 bases from J, with 13 bases in between. This chain's CDR3 is CASSFFQGRETQYF. CDR3 DNA sequence: TGTGCCAGCAGCTTCTTCCAGGGTAGGGAGACCCAGTACTTC.

This clonotype was seen a few times. V is TRBV3-1 and J is TRBJ1-5; D is uncertain. Trimming removed 4 bases from V and 1 base from J, with 8 bases in between. The CDR3 has 14 residues. Germline V gene data show CDR1 as LGHDT and CDR2 as YNNKEL (reference sequence). The DNA for the CDR3 is TGTGCCAGCAGCCCACAGAACAGCAATCAGCCCCAGCATTTT. It encodes CASSPQNSNQPQHF.

The table lists this clonotype with a few counts. This chain uses TRBV19 with TRBJ1-5; no reliable D call. Germline loops: CDR1 LNHDA, CDR2 SQIVND (reference sequence). CDR3 length equals 16 residues. V lost 7 bases to trimming and J lost 0 bases, with 16 bases between them. The CDR3 reads CASTPRSEYSNQPQHF. The DNA for the CDR3 is TGTGCCAGTACCCCACGATCGGAGTATAGCAATCAGCCCCAGCATTTT.

This clonotype was counted many times. The chain links TRBV10-3 to TRBJ2-3; TRBD2 aligns across 12 bases. Trimming at V came to 5 bases and at J to 7 bases, leaving 7 bases not matched to a gene. Germline V gives CDR1 ENHRY, CDR2 SYGVKD. The CDR3 spans 15 residues. DNA for the CDR3: TGTGCCATCAGTCGACTAGCGGGAGAAGTGAATACGCAGTATTTT. This sequence encodes CAISRLAGEVNTQYF.